This T cell receptor (beta chain) originates from a study of T cell repertoires in cytomegalovirus infection. Study overall: Evidence of both CMV infection and a matching HLA type came from public TCR beta signatures.

The germline CDR1 and CDR2 sequences are SGHVS and FQNEAQ. This CDR3 contains 15 residues. The V gene end was trimmed by 5 bases and the J gene end by 6 bases; junction bases not matched to a gene: 11. This clonotype was detected only a few times. Its specificity is not known. A single record per CDR3 protein comes from TCRdb applying MiXCR to the reads. Among approximately 590,000 distinct CDR3 sequences, just under 40% were seen once, and the ten largest hold around 50%. V gene TRBV7-8 combines with J gene TRBJ2-7; 9 nucleotides match TRBD1. This sample comprised cultured PBMCs, obtained from culture after CMV antigen stimulation. This TCR was recovered from a human donor in good health (CMV status not recorded). Some clones in this sample may be carry-over from other donors' samples. The CDR3 is CASSPDGTGSSEQYF. The CDR3 coding sequence is TGTGCCAGCAGCCCGGACGGGACAGGGTCGTCCGAGCAGTACTTC.